These T cell receptor beta chains were read from a single sample in a study of blood T cell repertoires in COVID-19. Measured with immunoSEQ multiplex PCR; TCRdb has only the in-frame clones, and not every one. The sample shows about 670,000 clones, approximately 90% of them seen only once. The specimen sequenced was peripheral blood. These receptors were taken from a woman under 30 with acute or convalescent COVID-19. Each CDR3 is given with its conserved first and last residue. Fields, in order: D gene, J gene, clone size, V gene, CDR3 DNA, CDR3 protein. A D gene is named only where the DNA matches it firmly. Rows give clone size only sometimes, using once, few, many, or a class for an expanded clone.

>.|TRBJ1-1|.|TRBV11-1
TGTGCCAGCAGCTTAGCGACAGAGATTGAAGCTTTCTTT
CASSLATEIEAFF
>TRBD1|TRBJ1-2|.|TRBV15
TGTGCCACCAGCGCAAGACAGGGGGCATATGGCTACACCTTC
CATSARQGAYGYTF
>TRBD1|TRBJ1-2|.|TRBV30
TGTGCCTGGAGTGAATTAGGGGGCCATAACTATGGCTACACCTTC
CAWSELGGHNYGYTF
>.|TRBJ2-2|.|TRBV28
TGTGCCAGCAGGAGTTACACCGGGGAGCTGTTTTTT
CASRSYTGELFF
>.|TRBJ2-2|.|TRBV24-1
TGTGCCACCAGTGATCCTACAGGCGTGAACACCGGGGAGCTGTTTTTT
CATSDPTGVNTGELFF
>.|TRBJ1-1|.|TRBV11-2
TGTGCCAGCAGCCTAAAGGGGGATAAAGCTTTCTTT
CASSLKGDKAFF
>TRBD1|TRBJ1-4|.|TRBV6-5
TGTGCCAGCAGCCCCGGGACAGGGGATGAAAAACTGCTTTTT
CASSPGTGDEKLLF
>TRBD2|TRBJ2-4|.|TRBV7-2
TGTGCCAGCAGCTTAGATTATCTAGCGGGGGGGCCTAAGGACATTCAGTACTTC
CASSLDYLAGGPKDIQYF
>.|TRBJ1-3|.|TRBV20-1
TGCAGTGCGAGGAGCGGAAACACCATATATTTT
CSARSGNTIYF
>.|TRBJ1-2|.|TRBV29-1
TGCAGCGTTGTAGGGCCCGGAGGTGGCTACACCTTC
CSVVGPGGGYTF
>.|TRBJ1-1|few|TRBV7-9
TGTGCCAGCAGCTCCCACAGGGATCTGGAGCCTGAAGCTTTCTTT
CASSSHRDLEPEAFF
>.|TRBJ1-2|few|TRBV5-1
TGCGCCAGCAGCTTGAGGAACCGCGGGGGCTACACCTTC
CASSLRNRGGYTF
>TRBD1|TRBJ2-7|.|TRBV5-1
TGCGCCAGCAGCTACCCGGGACAGGCTACGGGAGAGCAGTACTTC
CASSYPGQATGEQYF
>.|TRBJ1-2|.|TRBV9
TGTGCCAGCAGCGTAGCTGCGTCAGGGGATTATGGCTACACCTTC
CASSVAASGDYGYTF
>TRBD2|TRBJ2-1|.|TRBV19
TGTGCCAGTAGAGAGATAGCGGGGGGGAACAATGAGCAGTTCTTC
CASREIAGGNNEQFF
>.|TRBJ1-1|.|TRBV29-1
TGCAGCGTTGGGCCGGGAGGGGATAACACTGAAGCTTTCTTT
CSVGPGGDNTEAFF
>.|TRBJ1-3|.|TRBV9
TGTGCCAGCAGCGTAGCGGCAGGGACTGGAAACACCATATATTTT
CASSVAAGTGNTIYF
>.|TRBJ1-1|.|TRBV19
TGTGCCAGTAGAACAGGGTGGGTGAACACTGAAGCTTTCTTT
CASRTGWVNTEAFF
>TRBD2|TRBJ2-3|.|TRBV3-1/TRBV3-2
TGTGCCAGCAGCCCCCGATCGCGCGGGGGGGCCAAAGATACGCAGTATTTT
CASSPRSRGGAKDTQYF
>TRBD2|TRBJ2-5|.|TRBV14
TGTGCCAGCAGCCGAGTTACTAGCGGGGGTCAAGAGACCCAGTACTTC
CASSRVTSGGQETQYF
>TRBD2|TRBJ2-5|.|TRBV3-1/TRBV3-2
TGTGCCAGCACCACACGGGACTATAAAGAGACCCAGTACTTC
CASTTRDYKETQYF
>TRBD2|TRBJ2-7|.|TRBV11-2
TGTGCCAGCAGCTTACATAGCGGGGGGCCGACCTACGAGCAGTACTTC
CASSLHSGGPTYEQYF
>TRBD2|TRBJ2-1|.|TRBV9
TGTGCCAGCAGCGCGGGGGGGGCGGGGCGGCACAATGAGCAGTTCTTC
CASSAGGAGRHNEQFF
>.|TRBJ1-2|.|TRBV12-2
TGTGCAAGTCGCTTAGCCCGGGGACAGGGATGTGGCTACACCTTC
CASRLARGQGCGYTF
>.|TRBJ1-4|.|TRBV5-6
TGTGCCAGCAGCCTCCGGGGAGGGTTTAATGAAAAACTGTTTTTT
CASSLRGGFNEKLFF
>TRBD2|TRBJ2-3|.|TRBV5-3
TGTGCCAGAAGCCTGATTGATCTAGCGGCTTCTAGCACAGATACGCAGTATTTT
CARSLIDLAASSTDTQYF
>.|TRBJ1-1|.|TRBV19
TGTGCCAGTAGTTCGTATGATCAGGGGACGACTTTCTTT
CASSSYDQGTTFF
>.|TRBJ1-5|.|TRBV27
TGTGCCAGCAGTTTAAGGGGGTTCAATCAGCCCCAGCATTTT
CASSLRGFNQPQHF
>TRBD1|TRBJ1-1|.|TRBV2
TGTGCCAGCGGATGGGACAGGGAGGACACTGAAGCTTTCTTT
CASGWDREDTEAFF
>TRBD1|TRBJ2-2|once|TRBV6-4
TGTGCCAGCAGCGGGACAGGGGGTCGGACCGGGGAGCTGTTTTTT
CASSGTGGRTGELFF
>.|TRBJ1-1|.|TRBV27
TGTGCCAGCAGTTTAAAGCCCACCAGCGGCACTGAAGCTTTCTTT
CASSLKPTSGTEAFF
>.|TRBJ1-1|once|TRBV6-5
TGTGCCAGCAGTTTGCGGGGCACTGAAGCTTTCTTT
CASSLRGTEAFF
>.|TRBJ1-1|.|TRBV12-3/TRBV12-4
TGTGCCAGCAGTTTATCAGTATACACTGAAGCTTTCTTT
CASSLSVYTEAFF
>TRBD1|TRBJ1-5|.|TRBV2
TGTGCCAGCAGTGCAAACAGGGGAGGCAATCAGCCCCAGCATTTT
CASSANRGGNQPQHF
>TRBD2|TRBJ2-3|.|TRBV7-2
TGTGCCAGCAGCTTAGCGAGGCTAGCGGGGGGCACAGATACGCAGTATTTT
CASSLARLAGGTDTQYF
>.|TRBJ1-5|.|TRBV5-6
TGTGCCAGCAGCTCTGACAGCGGGAATCAGCCCCAGCATTTT
CASSSDSGNQPQHF
>TRBD1|TRBJ2-7|.|TRBV11-2
TGTGCCAGCAGCTTAGCCTCTGGGACAGGATTCTACGAGCAGTACTTC
CASSLASGTGFYEQYF
>TRBD2|TRBJ2-3|.|TRBV10-2
TGCGCCAGCAGTGAGTCCAGACTACGGGGGGGCGATTTGTTGTCGAGCACAGATACGCAGTATTTT
CASSESRLRGGDLLSSTDTQYF
>TRBD1|TRBJ1-1|.|TRBV6-6
TGTGCCAGCAGTCGAGGACAGGAGTACATGAACACTGAAGCTTTCTTT
CASSRGQEYMNTEAFF
>TRBD1|TRBJ2-7|.|TRBV5-1
TGCGCCCAAGGGGTGGGACAGGGGATCCACGAGCAGTACTTC
CAQGVGQGIHEQYF
>.|TRBJ1-2|.|TRBV27
TGTGCCAGCAGTAAGAGCGGTGGGAACTATGGCTACACCTTC
CASSKSGGNYGYTF
>TRBD2|TRBJ2-3|.|TRBV11-1
TGTGCCAGCGACCTCAGGGAGGGAACAGATACGCAGTATTTT
CASDLREGTDTQYF
>TRBD1|TRBJ2-3|.|TRBV6-2/TRBV6-3
TGTGCCAGCAGCCAGGGGTGGGGGACAGGGGGCAGCTCAGATACGCAGTATTTT
CASSQGWGTGGSSDTQYF
>.|TRBJ2-2|.|TRBV29-1
TGCAGCGTTGACTCTGCGGGGGCAAACACCGGGGAGCTGTTTTTT
CSVDSAGANTGELFF
>.|TRBJ1-2|.|TRBV24-1
TGTGCCACCAGTGACCCTCGACTTACAGGGAACTATGGCTACACCTTC
CATSDPRLTGNYGYTF
>TRBD1|TRBJ1-2|.|TRBV6-4
TGTGCCAGCAGTGCATCCGGGACAGGGGGCGATGGCTACACCTTC
CASSASGTGGDGYTF
>TRBD1|TRBJ1-1|.|TRBV28
TGTGCCAGCAGTGCCTCAGGGGGTGAAGCTTTCTTT
CASSASGGEAFF